These 12 T cell receptor beta chains came from one sample sequenced in a study of metastatic and nonmetastatic thyroid tumors. TCRdb ran MiXCR on the PCR reads. The table includes fewer than 6,500 clones, roughly a fifth detected once. Patients underwent thyroid surgery, and none had received any treatment before it. The sequenced sample was adjacent normal tissue. The receptors originated from a female donor with papillary thyroid cancer or a benign thyroid nodule (not recorded which). Some clones in this sample may be carry-over from other donors' samples.

In this sample, this clone turned up many times. The chain employs TRBV5-4 and TRBJ1-1; perhaps TRBD1 as D (5 bases). This CDR3 contains 15 residues. Trimming removed 3 bases from V and 1 base from J, with 13 bases in between. Germline CDR1 reads SGHNT; CDR2 reads YYREEE (reference sequence). CDR3 in DNA: TGTGCCAGCAGCTCCGGGGGATATGGGAACACTGAAGCTTTCTTT. Translated: CASSSGGYGNTEAFF.

Turning to this clone: The same CDR3 can be traced to other DNA sequences in this sample. The J gene is TRBJ2-6, the V gene TRBV7-3; 7 positions agree with TRBD1. Germline lookup yields CDR1 SGHTA and CDR2 FQGTGA. CDR3 length: 18 residues. Trimming removed 5 bases from V and 4 bases from J; junction bases left unmatched: 14. The CDR3 bases are TGTGCCAGCAGCGCGCGGACAGGCTATCTTGGAGGGGCCAACGTCCTGACTTTC. Translated: CASSARTGYLGGANVLTF.

V gene TRBV5-1 combines with J gene TRBJ2-7; 10 positions agree with TRBD2. This CDR3 is 17 amino acids long. The V gene end was trimmed by 3 bases and the J gene end by 0 bases; junction bases not matched to a gene: 9. Germline V CDR1 and CDR2: SGHRS, YFSETQ. CDR3 residues: CASSSRTSGRSSYEQYF. The CDR3 DNA follows: TGCGCCAGCAGCTCTAGGACTAGCGGCAGGAGCTCCTACGAGCAGTACTTC.

This chain links TRBV28 with TRBJ1-2; 10 bases line up with TRBD1. Looked up from germline, CDR1 is MDHEN and CDR2 is SYDVKM. The CDR3 has 16 residues. V dropped 5 bases and J dropped 6; count of bases not matched to a gene: 12. CDR3 sequence (DNA): TGTGCCAGCAGTCCGATGTACGGGACAGGGGACCATGGCTACACCTTC. This encodes CASSPMYGTGDHGYTF.

This clone is categorized as medium-sized. The genes are TRBV20-1 and TRBJ2-7; 8 nucleotides match TRBD2. V lost 0 bases and J lost 7; bases outside the gene matches: 11. The germline gives CDR1 DFQATT, CDR2 SNEGSKA (reference sequence). The CDR3 runs to 15 residues. CDR3 region: CSARDLQRGMREQYF. The CDR3 nucleotides read TGCAGTGCTAGAGACCTCCAGCGGGGGATGCGGGAGCAGTACTTC.

V usage is TRBV2 and J usage is TRBJ2-5; D is undetermined. This CDR3 is 12 amino acids long. Trimming pared 6 bases from V and 8 bases from J, leaving 13 bases between. Germline V CDR1 and CDR2: SNHLY, FYNNEI. The CDR3 coding sequence is TGTGCCAGCAGCCAATCCAGGAAAACCCAGTACTTC. Encoded protein: CASSQSRKTQYF.

This clone was seen a handful of times. The chain recombines TRBV27 with TRBJ2-2; perhaps TRBD2 as D (5 bases). The CDR3 runs 13 residues. CDR1 is MNHEY and CDR2 is SMNVEV in the germline V gene (reference sequence). Deletions cut 6 bases from V and 7 bases from J, with 12 bases between. Here the CDR3 reads CASSYRGLGELFF. The CDR3 DNA sequence: TGTGCCAGCAGCTACCGAGGACTCGGGGAGCTGTTTTTT.

This clone appeared a few times. This chain connects TRBV28 to TRBJ2-2; 10 bases agree with TRBD2. Germline V lookup: CDR1 MDHEN, CDR2 SYDVKM. The CDR3 is made up of 15 amino acids. V shed 6 bases, J shed 7 bases, and the junction held 8 bases outside the gene matches. CDR3 sequence reads: CASSQAGGLGGELFF. The CDR3 DNA sequence: TGTGCCAGCAGCCAAGCGGGGGGGCTAGGCGGGGAGCTGTTTTTT.

By share of the sample, this clone is medium-sized (0.01 to 0.1%). The chain carries TRBV27 and TRBJ2-3, with D perhaps TRBD2 (6 bases). This CDR3 is built from 14 residues. Between the trimmed V and J ends, which lost 6 bases and 1 base, there was a span of 11 bases. Germline V lookup: CDR1 MNHEY, CDR2 SMNVEV (reference sequence). CDR3 nucleotides: TGTGCCAGCAGCCGTAGCGGAGGCACAGATACGCAGTATTTT. It codes for CASSRSGGTDTQYF.

This clone was recorded at least ten times. The rearrangement uses TRBV14 and TRBJ2-2; D is unclear. Germline V lookup: CDR1 SGHDN, CDR2 FVKESK. The CDR3 spans 13 residues. V shed 1 base and J shed 5 bases, with 5 bases lying between them. Written as DNA, the CDR3 is TGTGCCAGCAGCCAAGGGTTGACCGGGGAGCTGTTTTTT. It encodes CASSQGLTGELFF. The entire variable domain, with the rest obtained from reference TRBV14 and TRBJ2-2, is as follows: EAGVTQFPSHSVIEKGQTVTLRCDPISGHDNLYWYRRVMGKEIKFLLHFVKESKQDESGMPNNRFLAERTGGTYSTLKVQPAELEDSGVYFCASSQGLTGELFFGEGSRLTVL.

This clone was counted between two and nine times. The J gene is TRBJ2-2, the V gene TRBV25-1, with 8 positions matching TRBD1. Trimming at V came to 7 bases and at J to 5 bases, leaving 15 bases not matched to a gene. Germline values: CDR1 MGHDK, CDR2 SYGVNS. The CDR3 sequence is 17 residues long. Here the CDR3 reads CASIDQRGTGVTGELFF. The CDR3 bases are TGTGCCAGCATTGATCAGCGCGGGACAGGTGTGACCGGGGAGCTGTTTTTT.

V and J are TRBV6-5 and TRBJ2-7; 12 nucleotides line up with TRBD1. The junction had 19 bases not matched to a gene; V was cut back by 6 bases and J by 7 bases. There are 18 residues in the CDR3. Germline V gene data show CDR1 as MNHEY and CDR2 as SVGAGI. The CDR3 protein is CASSPPRGTGGPGEEQYF. Here the CDR3 DNA reads TGTGCCAGCAGCCCTCCCCGCGGGACAGGGGGCCCGGGGGAGGAGCAGTACTTC.